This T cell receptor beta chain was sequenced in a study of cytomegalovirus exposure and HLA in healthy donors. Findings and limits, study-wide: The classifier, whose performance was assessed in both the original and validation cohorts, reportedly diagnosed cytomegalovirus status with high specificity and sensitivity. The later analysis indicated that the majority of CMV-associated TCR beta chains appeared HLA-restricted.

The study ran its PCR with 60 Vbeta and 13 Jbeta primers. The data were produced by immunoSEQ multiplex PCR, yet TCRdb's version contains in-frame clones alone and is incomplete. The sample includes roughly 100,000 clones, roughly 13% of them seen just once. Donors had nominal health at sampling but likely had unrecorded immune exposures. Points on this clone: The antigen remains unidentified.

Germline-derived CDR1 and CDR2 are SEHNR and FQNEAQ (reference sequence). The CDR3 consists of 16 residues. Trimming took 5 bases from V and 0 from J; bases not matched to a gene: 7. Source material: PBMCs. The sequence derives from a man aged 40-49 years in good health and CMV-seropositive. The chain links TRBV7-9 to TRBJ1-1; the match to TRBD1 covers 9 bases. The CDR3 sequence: CASSHRDRDLNTEAFF. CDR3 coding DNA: TGTGCCAGCAGCCACCGGGACAGGGATTTGAACACTGAAGCTTTCTTT. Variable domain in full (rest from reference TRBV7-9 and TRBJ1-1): DTGVSQNPRHKITKRGQNVTFRCDPISEHNRLYWYRQTLGQGPEFLTYFQNEAQLEKSRLLSDRFSAERPKGSFSTLEIQRTEQGDSAMYLCASSHRDRDLNTEAFFGQGTRLTVV.